The 27 T cell receptor beta chains listed next were all sequenced from one sample in a study of blood T cells in healthy people across ages. Sample-barcoded 5' priming and a J-beta primer mix drove a second PCR of roughly 6 to 12 cycles. TCRdb called the 5' RACE reads again in MiXCR, with one record for every CDR3 protein. The sample lists more than 550,000 distinct CDR3 sequences; roughly 20% were seen once. The sequenced sample was blood. These receptors originate from a man between 65 and 79 years old in good health.

This chain joins TRBV9 and TRBJ1-1, with TRBD1 matching 9 bases. The CDR3 contains 14 residues. Losses at the gene ends were 3 bases for V and 6 bases for J; bases not matched to a gene: 6. Germline loops: CDR1 SGDLS, CDR2 YYNGEE. The CDR3 is CASSGQGEVAEAFF. For the CDR3, the DNA is TGTGCCAGCAGCGGACAGGGGGAGGTTGCTGAAGCTTTCTTT.

This clonotype was found a few times. The gene calls are TRBV6-1 and TRBJ2-2, with D unclear. V lost 7 bases, J lost 5 bases, and 14 bases lay in between. Germline CDR1 is MNHNS and CDR2 is SASEGT. This CDR3 is 14 amino acids long. The CDR3 protein is CASKGFWGTGELFF. The CDR3, as DNA: TGTGCCAGCAAGGGATTCTGGGGAACCGGGGAGCTGTTTTTT.

The chain employs TRBV6-5 and TRBJ2-4; TRBD1 matches 9 bases. The CDR3 totals 14 residues. CDR1 and CDR2 from the germline V gene are MNHEY and SVGAGI. The ends lost 6 bases at V and 9 bases at J; junction bases unmatched: 9. The CDR3 coding sequence is TGTGCCAGCAGGTCTGGACAGGGGATCGGCATTCAGTACTTC. Translation gives CASRSGQGIGIQYF.

The rearrangement links TRBV29-1 to TRBJ2-1, with a tentative D call TRBD2 (7 bases). Trimming pared 5 bases from V and 9 bases from J, leaving 14 bases between. The V gene's germline CDR1 is SQVTM and CDR2 ANQGSEA. The CDR3 consists of 12 residues. The CDR3 DNA follows: TGCAGCGTTCGGGGGGCGACTTTTGAGCAGTTCTTC. Translating gives CSVRGATFEQFF.

This chain uses TRBV7-9 with TRBJ2-5; possibly TRBD1 or TRBD2 for D (5 bases each). The J call is uncertain, as TRBJ2-1 better fits the DNA end. CDR1 is SEHNR and CDR2 is FQNEAQ in the germline V gene (reference sequence). The CDR3 is 13 amino acids. The CDR3 region has the DNA TGTGCCAGCAGCTTAGATTGGGGGAGTGAGCAGTTCTTC. It encodes CASSLDWGSEQFF.

A few counts support this clonotype. The chain is built from TRBV12-3 or TRBV12-4 and TRBJ1-2, with 7 bases lining up with TRBD1. The CDR3 runs 12 residues. Trimming removed 5 bases from V and 8 bases from J; junction bases left unmatched: 5. The CDR3 DNA follows: TGTGCCAGCAGTACAGGGGAGAGGGGCTACACCTTC. Translating it yields CASSTGERGYTF.

The J gene is TRBJ2-7, the V gene TRBV18, with D hard to call. There are 14 residues in the CDR3. Trimming removed 1 base at V and 3 bases at J, with 10 bases between. Germline-derived CDR1 and CDR2 are KGHSH and LQKENI. The CDR3 DNA follows: TGTGCCAGCTCACCACGGGTTAACAGCTACGAGCAGTACTTC. Translated: CASSPRVNSYEQYF.

The chain is built from TRBV11-2 and TRBJ2-6; D unresolved. The CDR3 extends over 16 amino acids. V shed 6 bases and J shed 1 base, with 13 bases lying between them. Per the germline V gene, CDR1 is SGHAT and CDR2 is FQNNGV. CDR3 residues: CASSFTSLSGANVLTF. The CDR3 nucleotides read TGTGCCAGCAGTTTTACGTCCCTTTCTGGGGCCAACGTCCTGACTTTC.

The rearrangement joins TRBV14 to TRBJ2-3; no clear D gene. V was shortened by 1 base and J by 5 bases, with 13 bases between the two germline ends. Germline V gene sequence: CDR1 SGHDN, CDR2 FVKESK. The CDR3 has 15 amino acids. CDR3 protein: CASSQVGPPGDTQYF. CDR3 coding DNA: TGTGCCAGCAGCCAAGTTGGGCCGCCGGGAGATACGCAGTATTTT.

This clonotype was seen a few times. The rearrangement links TRBV24-1 to TRBJ2-3; D call uncertain. V was shortened by 4 bases and J by 8 bases, with 9 bases between the two germline ends. CDR3 length: 12 residues. Per germline, CDR1 KGHDR and CDR2 SFDVKD. CDR3 sequence reads: CATSDPRFTQYF. The CDR3 DNA reads as TGTGCCACCAGTGACCCCCGGTTTACGCAGTATTTT.

V and J are TRBV6-5 and TRBJ2-7, with D possibly being TRBD1 (5 bases). Germline V gene data show CDR1 as MNHEY and CDR2 as SVGAGI. The CDR3 runs 12 residues. V dropped 10 bases and J dropped 5 bases, with 15 bases sitting between them. The CDR3 is CATQRDSHEQYF. The CDR3 DNA reads TGTGCCACCCAAAGAGACAGCCACGAGCAGTACTTC.

V is TRBV5-1 and J is TRBJ2-5; D may match TRBD1 or TRBD2 (5 bases each). The end of the DNA is better explained by TRBJ2-7, so the J call may be wrong. This CDR3 spans 15 amino acids. Germline V gives CDR1 SGHRS, CDR2 YFSETQ. This chain's CDR3 is CASSLTGPPAYEQYF. The CDR3 nucleotides read TGCGCCAGCAGCTTGACGGGACCCCCAGCCTACGAGCAGTACTTC.

The chain links TRBV11-2 to TRBJ2-1; unclear D gene. The DNA end favors TRBJ2-5, so the J call may be wrong. The CDR3 is 14 amino acids. Germline V gives CDR1 SGHAT, CDR2 FQNNGV. CDR3 sequence: CASGSFRLAETQYF. In DNA, the CDR3 is TGTGCCAGCGGTAGCTTCAGGCTTGCAGAGACCCAGTACTTC.

The sample holds a few counts of this clonotype. The rearrangement joins TRBV7-9 to TRBJ1-4; D perhaps matches TRBD1 (5 bases). With 5 bases removed from V and 5 bases from J, the gap between germline ends came to 9 bases. There are 13 residues in the CDR3. Per germline, CDR1 SEHNR and CDR2 FQNEAQ (reference sequence). CDR3 amino acids: CASSMQGNEKLFF. The CDR3 DNA reads TGTGCCAGCAGCATGCAGGGCAATGAAAAACTGTTTTTT.

This clonotype was observed a few times. V usage is TRBV7-2 and J usage is TRBJ2-7; perhaps TRBD2 as D (5 bases). The assigned J gene may be wrong: the sequence end matches TRBJ2-5 better. Germline CDR1 SGHTA, CDR2 FQGNSA. The CDR3 has 15 residues. DNA of the CDR3: TGTGCCAGCAGCTTTACTAGTCTCGGCGCTGAGACCCAGTACTTC. Translating gives CASSFTSLGAETQYF.

This clonotype was counted between two and nine times. The rearrangement links TRBV19 to TRBJ2-1; perhaps TRBD1 as D (6 bases). The V and J ends lost 8 bases and 7 bases respectively, with 21 bases between them. The CDR3 consists of 15 residues. Germline CDR1 and CDR2: LNHDA and SQIVND (reference sequence). For the CDR3, the DNA is TGTGCCAGTTCACTTAGGGACACGGGCCTAAATGAGCAGTTCTTC. It yields the protein CASSLRDTGLNEQFF.

Comments on this clonotype: The junction departs from the called germline gene at one end, perhaps through a read error. This rearrangement joins TRBV5-1 to TRBJ2-5; TRBD2 might be the D (7 bases). The DNA end favors TRBJ2-1, so the J call may be wrong. Germline CDR1 reads SGHRS; CDR2 reads YFSETQ. This CDR3 comprises 17 residues. The DNA of the CDR3 is TGCGCTAGCAGCCTGGGTAAGGGGGGAGGGACCTACAATGAGCAGTTCTTC. Its translation: CASSLGKGGGTYNEQFF.

This clonotype was counted a few times. The chain couples TRBV4-3 to TRBJ2-3; the match to TRBD2 covers 8 bases. With V trimmed by 0 bases and J by 3 bases, 11 bases remained unmatched. Germline CDR1 reads LGHNA; CDR2 reads YSLEER. The CDR3 runs to 18 residues. CDR3 amino acids: CASSQDFPPGLATDTQYF. CDR3 in DNA: TGCGCCAGCAGCCAAGATTTTCCCCCAGGACTAGCAACAGATACGCAGTATTTT.

The CDR3 DNA follows: TGCAGTGTATCCCCCGGGACTAGCGGGATAAATGAGCAGTTCTTC. Protein sequence: CSVSPGTSGINEQFF. The chain links TRBV20-1 to TRBJ2-1, with 13 nucleotides matching TRBD2. Unmatched junction bases numbered 10, after V lost 7 bases and J lost 7 bases. Germline V lookup: CDR1 DFQATT, CDR2 SNEGSKA (reference sequence). The CDR3 runs 15 residues.

This clonotype was seen a few times. The chain uses TRBV6-1 and TRBJ2-5, with 13 bases lining up with TRBD2. V shed 5 bases and J 3 bases; nucleotides not matched to a gene: 9. The CDR3 has 17 amino acids. CDR1 is MNHNS and CDR2 is SASEGT in the germline V gene. The CDR3 nucleotides are TGTGCCAGCAGTCTCGGACTAGCGGGGGCCTTAAAAGAGACCCAGTACTTC. The encoded protein is CASSLGLAGALKETQYF.

V and J are TRBV18 and TRBJ2-1; D ambiguous. Germline V CDR1 and CDR2: KGHSH, LQKENI. The CDR3 length is 14 residues. V was cut by 3 bases and J by 2 bases, with 8 bases left in between. The CDR3 coding sequence is TGTGCCAGCTCACCGGCCGCCCCCTACAATGAGCAGTTCTTC. This gives the protein CASSPAAPYNEQFF.

This clonotype was seen a handful of times. An end of the junction does not agree with germline; a read error may underlie this. This chain joins TRBV12-3 or TRBV12-4 and TRBJ1-2; D ambiguous. CDR3 length equals 9 residues. The CDR3 loop reads CASSPTGFF. DNA for the CDR3: TGTGCCAGCAGCCCAACGGGGTTTTTC.

This clonotype was detected ten times or more. The CDR3 loop is CSARGQGYEQYV. The CDR3 DNA reads as TGCAGTGCTCGGGGCCAGGGGTACGAGCAGTACGTC. The V call is TRBV29-1, the J call TRBJ2-7, with D possibly being TRBD1 (6 bases). The V gene's germline CDR1 is SQVTM and CDR2 ANQGSEA. CDR3 length: 12 residues.

This clonotype occurred once. This sequence joins TRBV7-2 and TRBJ2-7; D may be TRBD2 (5 bases). The V end lost 2 bases, the J end lost 4 bases, and 15 bases lay between the germline ends. The CDR3 has 15 amino acids. Germline CDR1 and CDR2: SGHTA and FQGNSA. The CDR3 bases are TGTGCCAGCAGCTTAATCCTAGCAGGCTTATACGAGCAGTACGTC. This codes for CASSLILAGLYEQYV.

The V and J genes are TRBV21-1 and TRBJ2-3; the table gives TRBD1 as D, unverified against the DNA. TRBV21-1 constitutes a pseudogene. The CDR3 runs 16 residues. CDR3 in amino acids: CASSSPGQANTDTQYF. The CDR3 bases are TGTGCCAGCAGCAGCCCGGGACAGGCCAACACAGATACGCAGTATTTT.

This clonotype was picked up a small number of times. Its ends do not fully match the called genes, so a read error is possible. V gene TRBV9 combines with J gene TRBJ2-1, with D unclear. The CDR3 spans 15 residues. Germline lookup yields CDR1 SGDLS and CDR2 YYNGEE. Here the CDR3 DNA reads TGTGCCGGCAGCGCTACCCGCAGCTCCTACAATGAGCAGTTCTTC. Its translation: CAGSATRSSYNEQFF.

This clonotype came up a few times. The chain links TRBV12-3 or TRBV12-4 to TRBJ1-4; the D is unclear. The V end lost 5 bases, the J end lost 0 bases, and 10 bases lay between the germline ends. This CDR3 has 15 residues. The CDR3 spells CASSKNYATNEKLFF. The CDR3 bases are TGTGCCAGCAGTAAGAATTATGCAACTAATGAAAAACTGTTTTTT.